Below are 16 T cell receptor beta chains sequenced from a single sample in a study of cytomegalovirus exposure and HLA in healthy donors. Profiling relied on immunoSEQ multiplex PCR, and the TCRdb table lists in-frame clones only, not all of them. This table has about 160,000 clones, around four fifths appearing once. The sample consisted of PBMCs. All receptors come from a man aged 25-40 years in good health and CMV-seropositive.

The sample holds a few counts of this clone. The chain is built from TRBV10-3 and TRBJ2-6; 14 nucleotides align to TRBD2. Germline CDR1 reads ENHRY; CDR2 reads SYGVKD. V lost 0 bases and J lost 0; bases outside the gene matches: 10. This CDR3 is 22 amino acids long. This CDR3 is CAISESWGLAGALSSGANVLTF. CDR3 in DNA: TGTGCCATCAGTGAGTCATGGGGACTAGCGGGGGCTCTCTCCTCTGGGGCCAACGTCCTGACTTTC.

V and J are TRBV7-6 and TRBJ2-2; D is perhaps TRBD2 (6 bases). Germline V gene sequence: CDR1 SGHVS, CDR2 FNYEAQ. The CDR3 spans 15 residues. The germline V and J ends were trimmed by 2 bases and 5 bases, with 12 bases remaining between them. The CDR3, as DNA: TGTGCCAGCAGCTTATTGCTAGCGCAGACCGGGGAGCTGTTTTTT. Translated: CASSLLLAQTGELFF.

The table lists this clone with a few counts. CDR3: CASSFHRETLGYTF. The CDR3 DNA is TGTGCCAGCAGTTTTCACAGGGAAACGCTTGGCTACACCTTC. The chain recombines TRBV27 with TRBJ1-2; D is perhaps TRBD1 (6 bases). From germline, CDR1 is MNHEY and CDR2 SMNVEV (reference sequence). Trimming cost V 3 bases and J 7 bases, with 15 bases left between them. The CDR3 is 14 amino acids.

CDR3 bases: TGTGCCAGCAGCTTGGGGCCCCCCCAAGAGACCCAGTACTTC. As protein: CASSLGPPQETQYF. The chain combines TRBV5-4 with TRBJ2-5, with D unclear. This CDR3 is built from 14 residues. Germline V gives CDR1 SGHNT, CDR2 YYREEE (reference sequence). The V end lost 0 bases, the J end lost 1 base, and 7 bases lay between the germline ends.

This chain uses TRBV5-1 with TRBJ1-1; no firm D call. Germline V gene lookup returns CDR1 SGHRS and CDR2 YFSETQ. V lost 4 bases and J lost 0, with 7 bases in between. This CDR3 region has 13 residues. CDR3 protein: CASSLSVNTEAFF. The DNA of the CDR3 is TGCGCCAGCAGCCTGTCGGTGAACACTGAAGCTTTCTTT.

The chain carries TRBV6-5 and TRBJ1-2; possible D gene TRBD1, 6 bases. The CDR3 totals 15 residues. V lost 0 bases to trimming and J lost 4 bases, with 12 bases between them. Germline V lookup: CDR1 MNHEY, CDR2 SVGAGI. In DNA, the CDR3 is TGTGCCAGCAGTTACTCCGGGGGGGGCACCTATGGCTACACCTTC. Translated, it gives CASSYSGGGTYGYTF.

The V call is TRBV5-1, the J call TRBJ1-1, with D tentatively TRBD1 (5 bases). Per germline, CDR1 SGHRS and CDR2 YFSETQ. The CDR3 loop spans 14 amino acids. V lost 1 base to trimming and J lost 3 bases, with 10 bases between them. CDR3 bases: TGCGCCAGCAGCTTGTCCCAGGGATACACTGAAGCTTTCTTT. Residues: CASSLSQGYTEAFF.

CDR3 sequence: CASSFNSPLHGSGYTF. CDR3 coding DNA: TGTGCCAGTAGTTTCAACAGTCCTCTTCACGGCTCGGGCTACACCTTC. J is TRBJ1-2 and V is TRBV19; D unresolved. V lost 5 bases, J lost 8 bases, and 24 bases lay in between. Germline lookup yields CDR1 LNHDA and CDR2 SQIVND (reference sequence). The CDR3 has 16 residues.

The chain is built from TRBV7-9 and TRBJ1-5, with unresolved D. Between the trimmed V and J ends, which lost 1 base and 2 bases, there was a span of 6 bases. This CDR3 has 14 amino acids. CDR1 is SEHNR and CDR2 is FQNEAQ in the germline V gene (reference sequence). The CDR3 bases are TGTGCCAGCAGCTTAGATACAGGCAATCAGCCCCAGCATTTT. It specifies CASSLDTGNQPQHF.

This clone was seen a single time. The CDR3 DNA reads as TGTGCCAGCAGCTTATGGTCCAGGGGTGCGGGCACAGATACGCAGTATTTT. Translated: CASSLWSRGAGTDTQYF. The rearrangement uses TRBV11-2 and TRBJ2-3, with D perhaps TRBD1 (6 bases). The CDR3 has 17 residues. Germline V gene data show CDR1 as SGHAT and CDR2 as FQNNGV. V was trimmed by 2 bases and J by 1 base, leaving 16 bases between them.

The gene calls are TRBV18 and TRBJ2-3; 11 nucleotides line up with TRBD2. Germline V gene data show CDR1 as KGHSH and CDR2 as LQKENI. With V trimmed by 6 bases and J by 5 bases, 7 bases remained unmatched. This CDR3 has 15 residues. The chain's CDR3 is CASSPGLAEGDTQYF. Written as DNA, the CDR3 is TGTGCCAGCTCTCCGGGACTAGCGGAAGGAGATACGCAGTATTTT.

This chain connects TRBV6-5 to TRBJ2-3; 7 bases match TRBD2. The CDR3 consists of 16 residues. The ends lost 0 bases at V and 2 bases at J; junction bases unmatched: 5. The germline V gene encodes CDR1 MNHEY and CDR2 SVGAGI. The CDR3 nucleotides are TGTGCCAGCAGTTACTCGAGGCGGGGGAACACAGATACGCAGTATTTT. This sequence encodes CASSYSRRGNTDTQYF.

This clone was recorded a few times. CDR3 residues: CASSQDRGGHTDTQYF. The CDR3 coding sequence is TGCGCCAGCAGCCAAGACCGAGGGGGCCACACAGATACGCAGTATTTT. The genes are TRBV4-3 and TRBJ2-3, with TRBD1 identical over 7 bases. The CDR3 is made up of 16 amino acids. Per germline, CDR1 LGHNA and CDR2 YSLEER. Germline trimming cut 0 bases from V and 2 bases from J; bases unmatched to any gene: 5.

V and J are TRBV5-4 and TRBJ2-2; 8 bases are shared with TRBD2. CDR1 and CDR2 from the germline V gene are SGHNT and YYREEE (reference sequence). The CDR3 runs to 16 residues. The J segment lost 5 bases and the V segment lost 1 base, leaving 7 bases of the junction unmatched. The CDR3 region has the DNA TGTGCCAGCAGCTTGCTCGCCAGCGGGGGTACCGGGGAGCTGTTTTTT. It yields the protein CASSLLASGGTGELFF.

V usage is TRBV15 and J usage is TRBJ1-1; 10 bases align to TRBD1. The ends lost 5 bases at V and 0 bases at J; junction bases unmatched: 3. The CDR3 is 15 residues long. Germline V CDR1 and CDR2: LNHNV, YYDKDF (reference sequence). CDR3 loop: CATSATGGLNTEAFF. CDR3 nucleotides: TGTGCCACCAGCGCGACAGGGGGCCTGAACACTGAAGCTTTCTTT.

The V gene is TRBV5-4, the J gene TRBJ2-7, with D possibly matching TRBD2 (5 bases). The CDR3 extends over 16 amino acids. Trimming pared 2 bases from V and 4 bases from J, leaving 19 bases between. Looked up from germline, CDR1 is SGHNT and CDR2 is YYREEE (reference sequence). In DNA form, the CDR3 reads TGTGCCAGCAGCTTCGGGAACAATAACAATCCGTACGAGCAGTACTTC. Translating gives CASSFGNNNNPYEQYF.